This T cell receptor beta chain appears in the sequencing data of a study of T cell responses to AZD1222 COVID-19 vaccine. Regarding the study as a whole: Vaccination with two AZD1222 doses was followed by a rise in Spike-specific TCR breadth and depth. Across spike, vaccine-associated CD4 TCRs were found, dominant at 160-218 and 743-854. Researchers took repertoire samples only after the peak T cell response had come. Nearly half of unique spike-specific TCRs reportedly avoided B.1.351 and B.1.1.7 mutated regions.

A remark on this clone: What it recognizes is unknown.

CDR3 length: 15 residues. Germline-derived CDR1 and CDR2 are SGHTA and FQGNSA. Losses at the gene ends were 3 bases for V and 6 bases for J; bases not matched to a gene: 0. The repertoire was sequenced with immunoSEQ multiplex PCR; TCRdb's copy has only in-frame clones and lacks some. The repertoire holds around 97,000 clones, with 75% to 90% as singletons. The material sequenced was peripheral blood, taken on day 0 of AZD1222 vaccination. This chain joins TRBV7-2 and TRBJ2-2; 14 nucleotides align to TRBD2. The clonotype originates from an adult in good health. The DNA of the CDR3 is TGTGCCAGCAGCTTGACTAGCGGGGGGGCCGGGGAGCTGTTTTTT. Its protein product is CASSLTSGGAGELFF.